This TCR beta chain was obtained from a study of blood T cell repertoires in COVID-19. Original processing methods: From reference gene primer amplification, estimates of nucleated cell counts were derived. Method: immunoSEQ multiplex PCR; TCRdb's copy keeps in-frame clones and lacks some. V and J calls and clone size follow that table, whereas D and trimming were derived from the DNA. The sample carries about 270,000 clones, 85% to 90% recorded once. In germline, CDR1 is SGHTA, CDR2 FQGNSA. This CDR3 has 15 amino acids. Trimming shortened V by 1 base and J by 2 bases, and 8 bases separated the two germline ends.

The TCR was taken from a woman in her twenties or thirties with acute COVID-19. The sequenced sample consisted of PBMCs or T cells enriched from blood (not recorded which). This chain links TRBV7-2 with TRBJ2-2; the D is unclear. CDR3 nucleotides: TGTGCCAGCAGCTTAGGCCAGACAAACACCGGGGAGCTGTTTTTT. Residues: CASSLGQTNTGELFF.